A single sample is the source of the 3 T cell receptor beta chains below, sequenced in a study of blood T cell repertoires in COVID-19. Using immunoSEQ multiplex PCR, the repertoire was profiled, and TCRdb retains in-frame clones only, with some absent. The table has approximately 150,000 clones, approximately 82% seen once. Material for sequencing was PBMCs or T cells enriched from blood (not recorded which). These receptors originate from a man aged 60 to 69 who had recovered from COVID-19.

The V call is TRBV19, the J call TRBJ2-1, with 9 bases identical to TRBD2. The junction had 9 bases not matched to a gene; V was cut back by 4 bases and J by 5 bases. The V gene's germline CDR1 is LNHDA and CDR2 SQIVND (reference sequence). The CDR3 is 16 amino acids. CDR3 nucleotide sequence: TGTGCCAGTAGTACCTCCGGGACTAGCCGTGACAATGAGCAGTTCTTC. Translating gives CASSTSGTSRDNEQFF. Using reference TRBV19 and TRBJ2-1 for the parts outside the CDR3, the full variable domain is DGGITQSPKYLFRKEGQNVTLSCEQNLNHDAMYWYRQDPGQGLRLIYYSQIVNDFQKGDIAEGYSVSREKKESFPLTVTSAQKNPTAFYLCASSTSGTSRDNEQFFGPGTRLTVL.

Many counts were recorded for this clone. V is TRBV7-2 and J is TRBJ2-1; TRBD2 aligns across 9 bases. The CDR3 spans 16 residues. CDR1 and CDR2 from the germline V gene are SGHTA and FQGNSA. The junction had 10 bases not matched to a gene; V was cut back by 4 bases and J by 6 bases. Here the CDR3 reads CASSSRAGGRANEQFF. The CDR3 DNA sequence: TGTGCCAGCAGCTCCCGCGCGGGGGGGAGGGCCAATGAGCAGTTCTTC.

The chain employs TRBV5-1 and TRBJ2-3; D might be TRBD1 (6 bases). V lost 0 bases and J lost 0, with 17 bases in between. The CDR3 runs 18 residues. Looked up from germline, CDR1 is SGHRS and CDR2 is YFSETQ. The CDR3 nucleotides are TGCGCCAGCAGCTTGGCGACAGGTTTCCACCCTAGCACAGATACGCAGTATTTT. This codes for CASSLATGFHPSTDTQYF.